The clone carrying this T cell receptor (beta chain) was counted once. Its antigen is not identified. This entry is derived from a study of OX40 agonist ivuxolimab in advanced cancers. Notes on the study in general: There were also nonresponders showing low normalized T-cell clonal expansion.

Data came from immunoSEQ multiplex PCR; TCRdb stores just in-frame clones and leaves some out. The sample includes tens of thousands of clones, approximately 94% of them seen just once. Autoimmune disease history or systemic immunosuppression meant exclusion. Peripheral blood came from all dose cohorts at three timepoints. The sequence derives from an adult with an advanced solid tumor such as melanoma, head and neck, liver or kidney cancer. This specimen was CD4+ or CD8+ T cells sorted from blood, taken in a trial of the OX40 agonist ivuxolimab.

The CDR3 sequence is CATSIRDTPYEQYF. In DNA form, the CDR3 reads TGTGCCACCAGCATCCGGGACACTCCCTACGAGCAGTACTTC. The chain combines TRBV15 with TRBJ2-7; tentatively, D is TRBD1 (6 bases). The germline V gene encodes CDR1 LNHNV and CDR2 YYDKDF (reference sequence). V lost 4 bases to trimming and J lost 2 bases, with 12 bases between them. The CDR3 contains 14 residues.